Listed below are T cell receptor beta chains from one sample, sequenced in a study of blood T cell repertoires in COVID-19. Some clones are missing from TCRdb's copy, which holds only in-frame ones; the method was immunoSEQ multiplex PCR. Of approximately 290,000 clones listed, about 85% are singletons. Specimen: peripheral blood. The source is a human donor with COVID-19, enrolled during active disease. The donor label of this sample is uncertain. CDR3s include the opening cysteine and the closing phenylalanine or tryptophan. The D gene is left open where the match is weak. Not every row has a clone size; where given, it reads once, few, many or a size class.

16,-,-,TRBV19,TRBJ2-7,CASSIAYGSPSYEQYF,TGTGCCAGTAGTATAGCTTACGGGAGTCCCTCCTACGAGCAGTACTTC
15,TRBD2,once,TRBV7-2,TRBJ2-7,CASSLVLAGYYEQYF,TGTGCCAGCAGCTTAGTACTAGCGGGGTACTACGAGCAGTACTTC
16,TRBD1,-,TRBV5-5,TRBJ1-5,CASSSDRGHSNQPQHF,TGTGCCAGCAGCTCAGACAGGGGGCATAGCAATCAGCCCCAGCATTTT
12,-,-,TRBV7-2,TRBJ2-7,CASSSPRYEQYF,TGTGCCAGCAGCTCCCCGCGGTACGAGCAGTACTTC
13,-,-,TRBV6-4,TRBJ1-5,CASSVERNQPQHF,TGTGCCAGCAGTGTGGAGAGAAATCAGCCCCAGCATTTT
13,TRBD1,-,TRBV27,TRBJ1-2,CASSLQGARGYTF,TGTGCCAGCAGTTTACAGGGGGCGCGGGGCTACACCTTC
17,-,few,TRBV5-5,TRBJ2-1,CASSPFQGLGLGHEQFF,TGTGCCAGCAGCCCTTTTCAGGGGTTAGGTCTTGGGCATGAGCAGTTCTTC
13,-,-,TRBV12-3/TRBV12-4,TRBJ1-4,CASNRRSDEKLFF,TGTGCCAGCAACCGCCGTTCGGATGAAAAACTGTTTTTT
17,-,-,TRBV4-3,TRBJ2-7,CASSQDYRGRTTYEQYF,TGCGCCAGCAGCCAAGATTACCGGGGGAGGACAACTTACGAGCAGTACTTC
14,-,-,TRBV6-5,TRBJ2-1,CASSPVGAVSEQFF,TGTGCCAGCAGTCCCGTAGGGGCTGTTTCTGAGCAGTTCTTC
15,-,few,TRBV3-1/TRBV3-2,TRBJ1-3,CASSDVLSSGNTIYF,TGTGCCAGCAGCGATGTTTTGAGCTCTGGAAACACCATATATTTT
15,TRBD2,-,TRBV18,TRBJ2-1,CASSYSGSSYNEQFF,TGTGCCAGCTCCTATAGCGGGAGCTCCTACAATGAGCAGTTCTTC
13,-,-,TRBV19,TRBJ1-1,CASSMSRGEVAFF,TGTGCCAGTAGTATGAGCAGGGGAGAGGTGGCTTTCTTT
14,-,-,TRBV6-6,TRBJ1-2,CASSSPTGPYGYTF,TGTGCCAGCAGCTCCCCAACAGGTCCCTATGGCTACACCTTC
15,-,-,TRBV23-1,TRBJ1-5,CASSHSGGSNQPQHF,TGCGCCAGCAGTCACTCGGGGGGAAGCAATCAGCCCCAGCATTTT
14,-,once,TRBV3-1/TRBV3-2,TRBJ2-1,CASSELASHNEQFF,TGTGCCAGCAGCGAACTAGCTTCCCACAATGAGCAGTTCTTC
12,-,-,TRBV29-1,TRBJ2-3,CSVRRSTDTQYF,TGCAGCGTTCGGAGAAGCACAGATACGCAGTATTTT
14,-,-,TRBV7-2,TRBJ1-1,CASSPQGRRTEAFF,TGTGCCAGCAGCCCTCAGGGGAGAAGAACTGAAGCTTTCTTT
12,-,-,TRBV10-3,TRBJ1-1,CATRTANTEAFF,TGTGCCACCCGGACAGCGAACACTGAAGCTTTCTTT
15,TRBD1,few,TRBV9,TRBJ1-4,CASSKRTGEGEKLFF,TGTGCCAGCAGCAAACGGACAGGGGAGGGTGAAAAACTGTTTTTT